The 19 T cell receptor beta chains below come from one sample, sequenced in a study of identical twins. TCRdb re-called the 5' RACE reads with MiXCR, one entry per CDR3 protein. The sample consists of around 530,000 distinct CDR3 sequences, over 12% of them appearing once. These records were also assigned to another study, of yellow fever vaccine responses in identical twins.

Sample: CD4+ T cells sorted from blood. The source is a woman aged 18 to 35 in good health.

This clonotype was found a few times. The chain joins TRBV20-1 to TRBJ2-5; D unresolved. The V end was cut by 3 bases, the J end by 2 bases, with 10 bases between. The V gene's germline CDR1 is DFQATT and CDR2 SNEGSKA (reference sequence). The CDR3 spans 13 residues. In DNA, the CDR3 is TGCAGTGCTAGGGTACGGGTACAAGAGACCCAGTACTTC. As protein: CSARVRVQETQYF.

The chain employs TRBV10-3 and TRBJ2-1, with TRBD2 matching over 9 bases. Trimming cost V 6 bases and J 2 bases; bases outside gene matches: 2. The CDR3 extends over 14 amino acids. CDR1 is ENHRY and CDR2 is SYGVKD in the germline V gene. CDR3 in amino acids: CAIRTSGPYNEQFF. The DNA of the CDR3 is TGTGCCATCAGGACTAGCGGCCCCTACAATGAGCAGTTCTTC.

The CDR3 reads CASSDDRRAGVSEAFF. In DNA, the CDR3 is TGTGCCAGCAGTGACGACCGCAGGGCCGGGGTCAGTGAAGCTTTCTTT. V is TRBV25-1 and J is TRBJ1-1; D possibly corresponds to TRBD1 (5 bases). Per the germline V gene, CDR1 is MGHDK and CDR2 is SYGVNS. CDR3 length: 16 amino acids. Trimming stripped 3 bases from V and 7 bases from J, with 21 bases between. Complete variable domain (other parts from reference TRBV25-1 and TRBJ1-1): EADIYQTPRYLVIGTGKKITLECSQTMGHDKMYWYQQDPGMELHLIHYSYGVNSTEKGDLSSESTVSRIRTEHFPLTLESARPSHTSQYLCASSDDRRAGVSEAFFGQGTRLTVV.

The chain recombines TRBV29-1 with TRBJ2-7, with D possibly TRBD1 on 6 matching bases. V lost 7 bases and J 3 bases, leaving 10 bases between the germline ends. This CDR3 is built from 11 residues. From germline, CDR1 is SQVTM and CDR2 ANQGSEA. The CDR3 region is CSAGTFYEQYF. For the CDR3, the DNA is TGCAGCGCCGGGACATTCTACGAGCAGTACTTC.

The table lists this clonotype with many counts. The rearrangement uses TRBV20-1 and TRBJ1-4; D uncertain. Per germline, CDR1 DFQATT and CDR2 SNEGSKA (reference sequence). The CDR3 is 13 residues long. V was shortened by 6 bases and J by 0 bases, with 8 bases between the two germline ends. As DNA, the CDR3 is TGCAGTGCGTCCAGGCCAACTAATGAAAAACTGTTTTTT. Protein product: CSASRPTNEKLFF.

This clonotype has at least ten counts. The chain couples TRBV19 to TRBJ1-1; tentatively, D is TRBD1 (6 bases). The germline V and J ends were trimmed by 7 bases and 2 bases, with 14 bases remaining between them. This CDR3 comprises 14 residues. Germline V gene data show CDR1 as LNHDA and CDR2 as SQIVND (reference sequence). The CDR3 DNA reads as TGTGCCAGTATCCGGACAGAAAGTAACACTGAAGCTTTCTTT. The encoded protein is CASIRTESNTEAFF.

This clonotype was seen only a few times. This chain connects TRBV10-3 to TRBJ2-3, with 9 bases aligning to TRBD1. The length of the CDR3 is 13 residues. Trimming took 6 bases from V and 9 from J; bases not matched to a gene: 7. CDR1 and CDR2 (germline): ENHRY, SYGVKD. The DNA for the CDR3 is TGTGCCATCAGCGGGACAGGGAAGGACACGCAGTATTTT. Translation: CAISGTGKDTQYF.

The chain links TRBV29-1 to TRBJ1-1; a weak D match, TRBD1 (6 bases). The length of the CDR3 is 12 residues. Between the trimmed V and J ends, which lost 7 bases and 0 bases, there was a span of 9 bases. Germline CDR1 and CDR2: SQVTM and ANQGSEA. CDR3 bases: TGCAGCGGGGGACATCTGAACACTGAAGCTTTCTTT. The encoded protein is CSGGHLNTEAFF.

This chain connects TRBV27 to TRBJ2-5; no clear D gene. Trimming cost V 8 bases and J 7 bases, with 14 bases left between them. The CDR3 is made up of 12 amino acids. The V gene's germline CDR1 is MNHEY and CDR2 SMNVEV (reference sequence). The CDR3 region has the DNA TGTGCCAGCCGTTCAGCCACGGGGACCCAGTACTTC. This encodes CASRSATGTQYF.

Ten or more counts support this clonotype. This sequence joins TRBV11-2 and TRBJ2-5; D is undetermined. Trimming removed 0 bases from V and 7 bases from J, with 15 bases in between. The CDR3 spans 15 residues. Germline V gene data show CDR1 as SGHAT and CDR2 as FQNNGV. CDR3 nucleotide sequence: TGTGCCAGCAGCTTAGATCGGGCCCCCCCGGGGACCCAGTACTTC. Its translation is CASSLDRAPPGTQYF.

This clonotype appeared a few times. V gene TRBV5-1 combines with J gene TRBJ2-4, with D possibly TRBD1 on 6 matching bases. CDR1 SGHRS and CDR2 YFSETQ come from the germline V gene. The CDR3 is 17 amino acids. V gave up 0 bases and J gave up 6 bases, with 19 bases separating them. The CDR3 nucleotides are TGCGCCAGCAGCTTGGTTCCGGCGGCAGGGGAGTTAAACATTCAGTACTTC. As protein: CASSLVPAAGELNIQYF.

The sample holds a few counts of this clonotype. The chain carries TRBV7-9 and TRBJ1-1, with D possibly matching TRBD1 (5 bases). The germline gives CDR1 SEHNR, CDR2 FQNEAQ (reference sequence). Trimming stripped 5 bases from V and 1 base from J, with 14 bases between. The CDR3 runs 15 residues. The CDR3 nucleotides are TGTGCCAGCAGCGTCCCCGGGACCCCGAACACTGAAGCTTTCTTT. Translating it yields CASSVPGTPNTEAFF.

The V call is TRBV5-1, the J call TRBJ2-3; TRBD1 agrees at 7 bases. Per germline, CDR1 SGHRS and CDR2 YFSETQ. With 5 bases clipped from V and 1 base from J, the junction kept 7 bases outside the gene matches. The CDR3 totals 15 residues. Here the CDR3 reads CASRQDRLGTDTQYF. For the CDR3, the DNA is TGCGCCAGCAGACAGGACAGGCTCGGCACAGATACGCAGTATTTT. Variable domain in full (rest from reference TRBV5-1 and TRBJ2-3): KAGVTQTPRYLIKTRGQQVTLSCSPISGHRSVSWYQQTPGQGLQFLFEYFSETQRNKGNFPGRFSGRQFSNSRSEMNVSTLELGDSALYLCASRQDRLGTDTQYFGPGTRLTVL.

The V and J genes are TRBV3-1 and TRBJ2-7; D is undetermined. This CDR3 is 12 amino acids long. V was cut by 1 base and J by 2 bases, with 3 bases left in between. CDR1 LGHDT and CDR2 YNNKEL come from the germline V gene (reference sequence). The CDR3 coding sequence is TGTGCCAGCAGCCAAGGACCCTACGAGCAGTACGTC. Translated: CASSQGPYEQYV.

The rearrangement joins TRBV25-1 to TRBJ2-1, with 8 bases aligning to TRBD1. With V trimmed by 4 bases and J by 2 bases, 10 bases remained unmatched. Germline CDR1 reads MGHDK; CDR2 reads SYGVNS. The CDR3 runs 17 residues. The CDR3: CASSAYRQGKTYNEQFF. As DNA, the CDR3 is TGTGCCAGCAGTGCCTATAGACAGGGGAAAACCTACAATGAGCAGTTCTTC.

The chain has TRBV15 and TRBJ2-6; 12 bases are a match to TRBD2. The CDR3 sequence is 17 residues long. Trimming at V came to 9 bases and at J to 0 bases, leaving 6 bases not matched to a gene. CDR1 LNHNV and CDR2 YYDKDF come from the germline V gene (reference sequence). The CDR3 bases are TGTGCCACTAGAGGACTAGCGGGACTCTCTGGGGCCAACGTCCTGACTTTC. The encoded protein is CATRGLAGLSGANVLTF.

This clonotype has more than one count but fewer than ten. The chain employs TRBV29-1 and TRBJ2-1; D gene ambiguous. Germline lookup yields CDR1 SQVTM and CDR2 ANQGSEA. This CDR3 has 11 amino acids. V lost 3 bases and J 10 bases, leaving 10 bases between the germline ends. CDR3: CSVDTVGEQFF. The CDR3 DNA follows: TGCAGCGTTGACACGGTTGGGGAGCAGTTCTTC.

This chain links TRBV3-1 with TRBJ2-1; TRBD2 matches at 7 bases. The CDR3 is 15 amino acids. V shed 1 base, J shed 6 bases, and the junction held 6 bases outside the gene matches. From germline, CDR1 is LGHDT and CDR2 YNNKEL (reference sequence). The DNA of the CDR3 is TGTGCCAGCAGCCAAGGGACTAGTGGGGGCAATGAGCAGTTCTTC. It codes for CASSQGTSGGNEQFF.

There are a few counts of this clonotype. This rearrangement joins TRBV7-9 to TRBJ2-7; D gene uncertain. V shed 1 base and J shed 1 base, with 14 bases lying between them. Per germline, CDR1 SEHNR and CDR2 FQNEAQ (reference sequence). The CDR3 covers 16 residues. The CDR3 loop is CASSLDSLSSSYEQYF. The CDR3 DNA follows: TGTGCCAGCAGCTTAGACTCTCTGTCATCTTCCTACGAGCAGTACTTC.